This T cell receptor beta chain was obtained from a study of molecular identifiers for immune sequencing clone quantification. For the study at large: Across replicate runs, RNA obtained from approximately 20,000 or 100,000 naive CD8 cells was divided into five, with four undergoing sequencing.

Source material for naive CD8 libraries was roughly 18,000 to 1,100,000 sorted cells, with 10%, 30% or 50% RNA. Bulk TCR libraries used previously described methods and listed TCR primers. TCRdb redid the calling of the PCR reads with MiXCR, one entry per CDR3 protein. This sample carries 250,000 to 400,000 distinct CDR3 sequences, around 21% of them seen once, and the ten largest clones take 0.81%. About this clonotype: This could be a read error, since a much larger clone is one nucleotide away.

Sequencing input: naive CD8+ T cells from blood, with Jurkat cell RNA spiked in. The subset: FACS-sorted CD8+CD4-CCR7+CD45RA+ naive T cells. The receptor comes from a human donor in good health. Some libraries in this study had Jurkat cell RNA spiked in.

CDR3 nucleotide sequence: TGCAGTGCTAGAGGTCCCCCCTACAATGAGCAGTTCTTC. Translated, it gives CSARGPPYNEQFF. The V and J genes are TRBV20-1 and TRBJ2-1; D is ambiguous. Germline CDR1 DFQATT, CDR2 SNEGSKA (reference sequence). CDR3 length: 13 amino acids. Trimming stripped 1 base from V and 2 bases from J, with 6 bases between.